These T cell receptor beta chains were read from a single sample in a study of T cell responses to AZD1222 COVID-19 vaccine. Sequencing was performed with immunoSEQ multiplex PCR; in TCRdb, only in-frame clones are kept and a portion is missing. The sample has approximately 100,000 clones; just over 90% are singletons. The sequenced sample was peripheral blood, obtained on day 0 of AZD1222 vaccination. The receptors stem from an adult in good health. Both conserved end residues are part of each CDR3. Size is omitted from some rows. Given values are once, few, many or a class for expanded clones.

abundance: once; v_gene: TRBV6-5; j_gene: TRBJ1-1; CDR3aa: CASRGGQGAGTEAFF
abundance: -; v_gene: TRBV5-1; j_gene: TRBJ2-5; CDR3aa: CASSLLGGGLQETQYF
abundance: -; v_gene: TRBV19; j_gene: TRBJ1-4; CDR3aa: CASSPTTTNEKLFF
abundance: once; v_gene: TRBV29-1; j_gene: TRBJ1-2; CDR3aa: CSVEQGAGGYTF
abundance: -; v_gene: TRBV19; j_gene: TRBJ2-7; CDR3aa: CASRGRDYEQYF
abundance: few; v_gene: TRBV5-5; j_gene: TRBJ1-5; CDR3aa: CASSLGIGNQPQHF
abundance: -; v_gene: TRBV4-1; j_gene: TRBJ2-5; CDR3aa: CASSRIGTGGQETQYF
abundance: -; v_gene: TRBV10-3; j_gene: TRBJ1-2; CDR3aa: CAISEQNYGYTF
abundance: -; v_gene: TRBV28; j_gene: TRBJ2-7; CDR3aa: CASSLGTDVYEQYF
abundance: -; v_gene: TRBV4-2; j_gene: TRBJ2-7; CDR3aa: CASSLGQAPYEQYF
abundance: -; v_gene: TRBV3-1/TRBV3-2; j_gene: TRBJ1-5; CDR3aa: CASSQGQGIWQPQHF
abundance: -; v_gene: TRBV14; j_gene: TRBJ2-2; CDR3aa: CASSQDRGAGELFF
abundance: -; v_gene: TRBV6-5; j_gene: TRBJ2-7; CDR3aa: CAVLWGNEQYF
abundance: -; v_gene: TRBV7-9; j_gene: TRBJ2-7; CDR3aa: CASSRAGTGGPSSYEQYF
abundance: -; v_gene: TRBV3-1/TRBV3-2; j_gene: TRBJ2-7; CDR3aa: CASSLGHIYEQYF
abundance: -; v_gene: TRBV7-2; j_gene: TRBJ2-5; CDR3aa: CASSPPLLASGGAKTQYF
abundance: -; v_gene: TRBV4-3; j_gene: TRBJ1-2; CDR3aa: CASSQGDRGVGYGYTF
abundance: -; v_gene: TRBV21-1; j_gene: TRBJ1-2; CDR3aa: CASSSRAPNDYGYTF
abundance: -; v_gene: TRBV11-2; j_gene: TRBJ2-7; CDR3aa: CASSSGLAGGRSSYEQYF
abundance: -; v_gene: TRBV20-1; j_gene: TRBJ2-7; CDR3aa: CSAVQLYEQYF
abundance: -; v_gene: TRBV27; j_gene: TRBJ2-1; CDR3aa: CASKAPYNEQFF
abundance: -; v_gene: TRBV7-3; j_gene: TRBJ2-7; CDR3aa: CASSTTSGTGEQYF
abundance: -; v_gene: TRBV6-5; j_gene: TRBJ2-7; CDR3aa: CASSPGGGGLYEQYF
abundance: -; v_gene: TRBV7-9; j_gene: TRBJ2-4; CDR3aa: CASSLGATGGAVKNIQYF
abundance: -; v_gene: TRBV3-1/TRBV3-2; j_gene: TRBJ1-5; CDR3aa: CASSSTGFAQHF
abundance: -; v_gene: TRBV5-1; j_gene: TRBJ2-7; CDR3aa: CASSLALADPYEQYF
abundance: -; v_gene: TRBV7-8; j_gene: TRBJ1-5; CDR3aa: CASSLARSSNQPQHF
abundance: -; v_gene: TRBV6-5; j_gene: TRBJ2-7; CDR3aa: CASSYSGGQRSREQYF
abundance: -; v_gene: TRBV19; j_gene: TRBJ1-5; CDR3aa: CASSRDIYSNQPQHF
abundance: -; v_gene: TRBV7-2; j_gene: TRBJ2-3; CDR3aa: CASSSGQGNTDTQYF
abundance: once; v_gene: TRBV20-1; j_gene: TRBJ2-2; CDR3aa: CSATRDWELFF
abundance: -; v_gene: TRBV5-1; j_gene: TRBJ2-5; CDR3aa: CASSLGGEETQYF
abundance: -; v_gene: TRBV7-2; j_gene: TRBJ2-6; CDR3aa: CASSHQGASGANVLTF
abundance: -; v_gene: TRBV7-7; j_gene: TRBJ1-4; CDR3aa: CASSLAPHEKLFF
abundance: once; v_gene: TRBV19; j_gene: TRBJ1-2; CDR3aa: CATPGRGDYGYTF
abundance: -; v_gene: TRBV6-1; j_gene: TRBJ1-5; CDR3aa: CASSEIDSGQPQHF
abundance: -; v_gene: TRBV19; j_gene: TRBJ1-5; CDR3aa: CASSLRGRNQPQHF
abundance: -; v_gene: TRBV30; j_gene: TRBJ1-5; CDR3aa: CAWSGGLGQINQPQHF
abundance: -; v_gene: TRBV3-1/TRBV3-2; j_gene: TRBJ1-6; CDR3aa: CASSQGQGSPLHF
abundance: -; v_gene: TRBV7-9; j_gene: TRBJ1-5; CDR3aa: CASSSQVNQPQHF